This T cell receptor beta chain is drawn from a study of radiotherapy plus CTLA-4 blockade in lung cancer. The method was immunoSEQ multiplex PCR; TCRdb's version includes in-frame clones alone and lacks a portion of them. The sample shows approximately 94,000 clones, 82% of them seen only once. The CDR3 has 14 residues. Germline lookup yields CDR1 MGHRA and CDR2 YSYEKL. Trimming took off 1 base at V and 7 bases at J, with 10 bases between the two ends. This sequence originates from a human donor with non-small cell lung cancer that progressed on radiotherapy plus ipilimumab. The starting material was peripheral blood, obtained from a patient treated with radiotherapy plus ipilimumab. The rearrangement links TRBV4-1 to TRBJ1-4, with unresolved D. The CDR3 bases are TGCGCCAGCAGCCAAGGTTCGTTCAGTGAAAAACTGTTTTTT. As protein: CASSQGSFSEKLFF.